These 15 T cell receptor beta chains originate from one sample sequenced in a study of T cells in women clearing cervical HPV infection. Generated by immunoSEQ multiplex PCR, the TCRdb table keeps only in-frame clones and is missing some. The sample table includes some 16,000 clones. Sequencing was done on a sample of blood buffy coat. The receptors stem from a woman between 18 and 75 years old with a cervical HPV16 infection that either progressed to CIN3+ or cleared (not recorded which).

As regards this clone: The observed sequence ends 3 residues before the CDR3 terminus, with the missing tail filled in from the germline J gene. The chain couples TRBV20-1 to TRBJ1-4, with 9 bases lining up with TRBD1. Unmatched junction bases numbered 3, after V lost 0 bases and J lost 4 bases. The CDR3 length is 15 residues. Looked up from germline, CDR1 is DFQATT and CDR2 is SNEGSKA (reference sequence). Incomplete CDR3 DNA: TGCAGTGCTAGAGAACCGGGACAGGGTAATGAAAAA. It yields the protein CSAREPGQGNEK. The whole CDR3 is CSAREPGQGNEKLFF.

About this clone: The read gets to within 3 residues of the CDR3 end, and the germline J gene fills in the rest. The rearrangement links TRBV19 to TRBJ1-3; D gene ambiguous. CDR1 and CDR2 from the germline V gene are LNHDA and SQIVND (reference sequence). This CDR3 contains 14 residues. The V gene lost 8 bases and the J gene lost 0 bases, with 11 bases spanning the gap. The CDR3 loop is CASAKGNSGNTIYF. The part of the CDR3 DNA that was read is TGTGCCAGTGCTAAGGGCAACTCTGGAAACACC.

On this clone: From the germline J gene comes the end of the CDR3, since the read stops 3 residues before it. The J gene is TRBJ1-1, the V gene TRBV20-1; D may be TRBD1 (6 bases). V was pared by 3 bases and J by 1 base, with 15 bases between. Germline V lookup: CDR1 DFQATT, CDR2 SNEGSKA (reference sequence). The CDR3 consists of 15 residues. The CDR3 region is CSASVGGRRNTEAFF. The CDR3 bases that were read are TGCAGTGCTAGTGTCGGGGGGCGGAGGAACACTGAA.

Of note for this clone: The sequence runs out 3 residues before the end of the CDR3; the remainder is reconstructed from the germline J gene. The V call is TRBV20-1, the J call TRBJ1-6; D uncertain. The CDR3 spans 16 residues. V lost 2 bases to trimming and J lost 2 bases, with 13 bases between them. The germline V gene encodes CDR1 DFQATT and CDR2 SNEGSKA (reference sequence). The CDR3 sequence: CSARYIADPYNSPLHF. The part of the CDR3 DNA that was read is TGCAGTGCTAGATATATAGCAGACCCCTATAATTCACCC.

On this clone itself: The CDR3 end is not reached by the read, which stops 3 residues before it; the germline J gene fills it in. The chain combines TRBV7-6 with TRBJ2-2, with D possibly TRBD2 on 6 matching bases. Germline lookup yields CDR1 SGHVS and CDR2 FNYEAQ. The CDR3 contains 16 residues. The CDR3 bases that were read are TGTGCCAGCAGCATAGGCGGGATTGCAACTAATGAAAAG. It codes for CASSIGGIATNEK. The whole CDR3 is CASSIGGIATNEKLFF.

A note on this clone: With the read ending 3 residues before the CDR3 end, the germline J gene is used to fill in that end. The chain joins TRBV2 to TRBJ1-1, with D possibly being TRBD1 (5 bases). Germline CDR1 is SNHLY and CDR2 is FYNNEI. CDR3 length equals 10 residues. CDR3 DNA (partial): TGTGCCAGCAGGGAGGACATT. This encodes CASREDI. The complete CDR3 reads CASREDIAFF.

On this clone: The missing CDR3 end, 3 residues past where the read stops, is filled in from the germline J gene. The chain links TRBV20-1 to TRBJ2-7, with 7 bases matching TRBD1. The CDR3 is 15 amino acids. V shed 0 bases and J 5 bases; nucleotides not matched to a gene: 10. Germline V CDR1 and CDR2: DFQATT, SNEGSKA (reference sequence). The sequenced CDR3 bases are TGCAGTGCTAGAGAAGGGGGCGGACCAAGCCACGAG. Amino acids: CSAREGGGPSHE. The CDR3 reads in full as CSAREGGGPSHEQYF.

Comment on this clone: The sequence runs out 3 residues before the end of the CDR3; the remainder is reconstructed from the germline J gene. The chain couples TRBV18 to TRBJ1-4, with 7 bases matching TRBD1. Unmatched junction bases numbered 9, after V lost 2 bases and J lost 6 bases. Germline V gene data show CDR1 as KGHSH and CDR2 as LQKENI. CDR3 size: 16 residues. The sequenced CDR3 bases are TGTGCCAGCTCACCAAGAGCGTTGGGGACAGATGAAAAA. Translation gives CASSPRALGTDEK. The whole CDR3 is CASSPRALGTDEKLFF.

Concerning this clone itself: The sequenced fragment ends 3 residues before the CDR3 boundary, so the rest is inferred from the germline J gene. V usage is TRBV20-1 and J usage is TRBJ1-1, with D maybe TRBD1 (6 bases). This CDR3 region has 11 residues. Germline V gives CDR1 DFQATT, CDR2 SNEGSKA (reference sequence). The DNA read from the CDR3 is TGCAGTGCTACTCCTGACAGGGAA. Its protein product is CSATPDRE. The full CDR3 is CSATPDREAFF.

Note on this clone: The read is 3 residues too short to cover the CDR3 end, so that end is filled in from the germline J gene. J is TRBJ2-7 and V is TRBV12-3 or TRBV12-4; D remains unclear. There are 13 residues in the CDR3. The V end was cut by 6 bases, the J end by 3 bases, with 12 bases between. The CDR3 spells CASSRTDLYEQYF. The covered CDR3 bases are TGTGCCAGCAGCCGAACAGATCTCTACGAG.

The sequenced part of the CDR3 DNA is TGTGCCAGCAGCCAAGGGATGGCAGGGGGATATGGC. It is translated as CASSQGMAGGYG. The full CDR3 is CASSQGMAGGYGYTF. The V call is TRBV7-2, the J call TRBJ1-2; 7 nucleotides agree with TRBD1. Sequencing ends 3 residues short of the CDR3 end; the germline J gene provides the rest. The V and J ends lost 5 bases and 5 bases, in that order; junction bases with no gene match: 11. The germline gives CDR1 SGHTA, CDR2 FQGNSA. The CDR3 consists of 15 residues. Using reference TRBV7-2 and TRBJ1-2 for the parts outside the CDR3, the full variable domain is GAGVSQSPSNKVTEKGKDVELRCDPISGHTALYWYRQSLGQGLEFLIYFQGNSAPDKSGLPSDRFSAERTGGSVSTLTIQRTQQEDSAVYLCASSQGMAGGYGYTFGSGTRLTVV.

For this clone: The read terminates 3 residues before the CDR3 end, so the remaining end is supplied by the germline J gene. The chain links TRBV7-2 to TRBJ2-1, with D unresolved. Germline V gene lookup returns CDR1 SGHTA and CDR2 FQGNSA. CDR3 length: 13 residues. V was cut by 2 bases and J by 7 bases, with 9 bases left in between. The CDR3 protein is CASSLSDWNEQFF. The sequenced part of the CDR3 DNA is TGTGCCAGCAGCTTAAGCGATTGGAATGAG. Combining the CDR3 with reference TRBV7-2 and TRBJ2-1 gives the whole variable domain GAGVSQSPSNKVTEKGKDVELRCDPISGHTALYWYRQSLGQGLEFLIYFQGNSAPDKSGLPSDRFSAERTGGSVSTLTIQRTQQEDSAVYLCASSLSDWNEQFFGPGTRLTVL.

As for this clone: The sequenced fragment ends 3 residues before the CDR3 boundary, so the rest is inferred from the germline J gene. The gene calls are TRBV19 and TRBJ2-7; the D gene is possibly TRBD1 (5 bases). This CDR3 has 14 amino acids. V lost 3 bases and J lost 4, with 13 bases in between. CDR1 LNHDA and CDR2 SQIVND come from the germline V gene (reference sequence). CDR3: CASSIISDSYEQYF. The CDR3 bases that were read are TGTGCCAGTAGTATTATTTCCGACAGTTACGAG.

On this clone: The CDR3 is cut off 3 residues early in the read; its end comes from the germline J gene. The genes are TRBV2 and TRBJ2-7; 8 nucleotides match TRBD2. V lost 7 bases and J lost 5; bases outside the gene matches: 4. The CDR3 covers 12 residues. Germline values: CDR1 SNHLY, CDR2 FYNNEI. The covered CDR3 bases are TGTGCCAGCACCGGGGGGGGCCACGAG. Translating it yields CASTGGGHE. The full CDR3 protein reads CASTGGGHEQYF.

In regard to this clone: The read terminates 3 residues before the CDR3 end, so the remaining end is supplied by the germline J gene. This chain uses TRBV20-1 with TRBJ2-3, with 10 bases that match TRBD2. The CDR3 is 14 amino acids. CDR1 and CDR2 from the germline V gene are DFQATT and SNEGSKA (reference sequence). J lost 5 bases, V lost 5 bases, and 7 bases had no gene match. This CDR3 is CSAYKREGRDTQYF. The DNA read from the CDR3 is TGCAGTGCTTATAAGCGGGAGGGCCGAGATACG.